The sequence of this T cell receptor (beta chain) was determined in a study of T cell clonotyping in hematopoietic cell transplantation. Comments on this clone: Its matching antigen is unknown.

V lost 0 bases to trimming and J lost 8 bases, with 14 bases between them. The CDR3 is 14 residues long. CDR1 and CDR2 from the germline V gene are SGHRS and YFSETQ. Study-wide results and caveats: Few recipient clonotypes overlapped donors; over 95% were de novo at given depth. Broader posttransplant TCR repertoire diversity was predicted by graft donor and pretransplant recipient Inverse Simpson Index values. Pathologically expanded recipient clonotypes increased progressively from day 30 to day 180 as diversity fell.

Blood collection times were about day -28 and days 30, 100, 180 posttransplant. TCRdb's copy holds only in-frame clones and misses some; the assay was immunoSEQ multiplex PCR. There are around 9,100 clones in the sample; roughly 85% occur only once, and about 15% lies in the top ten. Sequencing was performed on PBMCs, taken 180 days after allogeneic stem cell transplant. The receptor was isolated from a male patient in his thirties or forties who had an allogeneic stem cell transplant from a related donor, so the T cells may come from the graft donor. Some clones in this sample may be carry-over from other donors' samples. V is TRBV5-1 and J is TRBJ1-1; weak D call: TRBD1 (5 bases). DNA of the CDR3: TGCGCCAGCAGCTTGGTGGCAGGGCTAGGAGAAGCTTTCTTT. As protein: CASSLVAGLGEAFF.